The clone carrying this T cell receptor beta chain was seen ten or more times. Its matching antigen is unknown. This sample is drawn from a study of early T cells in non-severe SARS-CoV-2 infection. Individual cDNA molecules received unique molecular identifiers during library preparation. TCRdb re-called the 5' RACE reads through MiXCR, storing one row per CDR3 protein. The sample lists 35,000 to 50,000 distinct CDR3 sequences; over 6% were seen once. This CDR3 has 17 amino acids. Trimming took off 0 bases at V and 0 bases at J, with 11 bases between the two ends. The germline V gene encodes CDR1 LGHDT and CDR2 YNNKEL (reference sequence). Regarding the study as a whole: Anti-spike CD8 specificities were favored by VDJdb matching, whose results missed private and CD4 specificities.

Material for sequencing was whole blood. The rearrangement uses TRBV3-1 and TRBJ2-2; tentative D call: TRBD1 (5 bases). The sequence came from an adult who was a healthcare worker with PCR-confirmed SARS-CoV-2 infection or an uninfected control (not recorded which). The CDR3 DNA is TGTGCCAGCAGCCAAGATGGGTGGACAACGAACACCGGGGAGCTGTTTTTT. Translation: CASSQDGWTTNTGELFF. Combining the CDR3 with reference TRBV3-1 and TRBJ2-2 gives the whole variable domain DTAVSQTPKYLVTQMGNDKSIKCEQNLGHDTMYWYKQDSKKFLKIMFSYNNKELIINETVPNRFSPKSPDKAHLNLHINSLELGDSAVYFCASSQDGWTTNTGELFFGEGSRLTVL.